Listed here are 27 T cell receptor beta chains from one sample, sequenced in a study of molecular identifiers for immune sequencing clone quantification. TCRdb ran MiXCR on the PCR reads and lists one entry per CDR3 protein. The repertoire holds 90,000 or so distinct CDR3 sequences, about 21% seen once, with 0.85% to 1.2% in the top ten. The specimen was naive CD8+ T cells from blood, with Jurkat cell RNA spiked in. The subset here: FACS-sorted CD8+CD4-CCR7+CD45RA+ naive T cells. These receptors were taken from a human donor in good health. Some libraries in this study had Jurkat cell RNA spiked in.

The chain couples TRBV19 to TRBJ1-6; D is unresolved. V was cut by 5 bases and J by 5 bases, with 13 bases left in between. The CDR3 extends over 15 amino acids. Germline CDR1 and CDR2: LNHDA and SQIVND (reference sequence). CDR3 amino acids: CASSVGSVNNSPLHF. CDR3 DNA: TGTGCCAGTAGTGTTGGGTCAGTAAATAATTCACCCCTCCACTTT.

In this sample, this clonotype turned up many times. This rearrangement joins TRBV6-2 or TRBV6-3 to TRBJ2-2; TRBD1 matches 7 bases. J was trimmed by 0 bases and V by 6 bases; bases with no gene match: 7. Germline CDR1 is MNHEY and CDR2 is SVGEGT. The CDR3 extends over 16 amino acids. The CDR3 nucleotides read TGTGCCAGCAGGACACAGGGGATAGCGAACACCGGGGAGCTGTTTTTT. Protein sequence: CASRTQGIANTGELFF.

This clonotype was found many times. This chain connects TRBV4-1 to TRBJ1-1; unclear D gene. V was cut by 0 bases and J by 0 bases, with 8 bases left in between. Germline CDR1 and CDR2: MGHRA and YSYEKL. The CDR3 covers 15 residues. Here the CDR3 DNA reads TGCGCCAGCAGCCAAGATGTTGGGCTGAACACTGAAGCTTTCTTT. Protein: CASSQDVGLNTEAFF.

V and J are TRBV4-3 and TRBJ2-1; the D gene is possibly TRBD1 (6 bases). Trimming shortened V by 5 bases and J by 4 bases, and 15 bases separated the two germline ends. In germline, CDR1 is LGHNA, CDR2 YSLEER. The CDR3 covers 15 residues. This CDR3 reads CASSSSIQGYNEQFF. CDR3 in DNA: TGCGCCAGCAGCTCCTCGATACAGGGTTACAATGAGCAGTTCTTC.

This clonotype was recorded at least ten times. The CDR3 DNA sequence: TGTGCCAGCAGCTTAGGAACAGGTGCCAAAGTAGAAGCTTTCTTT. Translated: CASSLGTGAKVEAFF. The rearrangement links TRBV7-9 to TRBJ1-1; perhaps TRBD1 as D (5 bases). V lost 1 base and J lost 8, with 17 bases in between. The germline CDR1 and CDR2 sequences are SEHNR and FQNEAQ (reference sequence). The CDR3 has 15 amino acids.

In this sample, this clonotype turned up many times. The CDR3 protein is CASSFETESYEQYF. Here the CDR3 DNA reads TGTGCCAGCAGTTTCGAGACGGAGTCCTACGAGCAGTACTTC. The rearrangement uses TRBV12-3 or TRBV12-4 and TRBJ2-7; D is unclear. CDR3 length: 14 residues. V shed 3 bases and J shed 1 base, with 10 bases lying between them.

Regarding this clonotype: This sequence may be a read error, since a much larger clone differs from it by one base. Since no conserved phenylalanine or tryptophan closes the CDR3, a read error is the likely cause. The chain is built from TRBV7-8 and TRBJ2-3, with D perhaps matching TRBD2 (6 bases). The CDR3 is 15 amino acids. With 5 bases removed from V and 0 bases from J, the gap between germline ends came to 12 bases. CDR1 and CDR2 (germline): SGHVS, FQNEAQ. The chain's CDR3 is CASSPRTTSTDTQYL. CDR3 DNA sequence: TGTGCCAGCAGCCCACGGACTACTAGCACAGATACGCAGTATCTT.

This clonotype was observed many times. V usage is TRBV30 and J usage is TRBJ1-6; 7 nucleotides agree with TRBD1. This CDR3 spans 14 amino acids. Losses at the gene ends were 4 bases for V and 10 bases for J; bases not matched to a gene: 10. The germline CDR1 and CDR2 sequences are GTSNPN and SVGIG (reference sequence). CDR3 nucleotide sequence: TGTGCCTGGACGGAGGGGGCTGGTCGGTCACCCCTCCACTTT. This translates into CAWTEGAGRSPLHF.

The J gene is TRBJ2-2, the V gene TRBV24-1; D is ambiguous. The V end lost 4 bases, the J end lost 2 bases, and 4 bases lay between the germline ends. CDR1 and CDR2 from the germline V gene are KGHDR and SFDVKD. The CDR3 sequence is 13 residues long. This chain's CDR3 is CATSDPNTGELFF. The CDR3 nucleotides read TGTGCCACCAGTGACCCCAACACCGGGGAGCTGTTTTTT.

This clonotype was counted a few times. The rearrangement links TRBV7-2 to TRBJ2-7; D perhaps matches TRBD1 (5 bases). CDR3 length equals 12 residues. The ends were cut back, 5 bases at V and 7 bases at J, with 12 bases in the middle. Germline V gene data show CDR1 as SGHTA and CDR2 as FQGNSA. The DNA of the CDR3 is TGTGCCAGCAGCCAAGGGGCGGCGGAGCAGTACTTC. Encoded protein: CASSQGAAEQYF.

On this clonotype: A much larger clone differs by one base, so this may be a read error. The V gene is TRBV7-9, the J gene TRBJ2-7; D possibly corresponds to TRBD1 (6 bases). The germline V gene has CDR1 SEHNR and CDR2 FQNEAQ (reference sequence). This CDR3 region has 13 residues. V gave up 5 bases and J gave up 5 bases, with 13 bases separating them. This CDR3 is CASSNYREHEQYF. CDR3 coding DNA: TGTGCCAGCAGCAACTACAGGGAACACGAGCAGTACTTC.

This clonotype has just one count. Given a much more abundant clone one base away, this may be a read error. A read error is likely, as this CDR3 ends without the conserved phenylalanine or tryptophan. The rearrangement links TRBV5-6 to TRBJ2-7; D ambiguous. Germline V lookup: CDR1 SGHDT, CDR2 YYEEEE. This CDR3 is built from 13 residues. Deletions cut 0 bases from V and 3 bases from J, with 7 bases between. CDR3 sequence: CASSLDPSYEQYL. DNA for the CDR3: TGTGCCAGCAGCTTGGACCCCAGCTACGAGCAGTACCTC.

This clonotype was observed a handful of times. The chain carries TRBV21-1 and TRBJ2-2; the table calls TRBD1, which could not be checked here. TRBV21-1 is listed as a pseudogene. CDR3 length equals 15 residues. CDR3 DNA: TGTGCCAGCGGGGGGACAGGCAGAGGTACCGGGGAGCTGTTTTTT. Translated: CASGGTGRGTGELFF.

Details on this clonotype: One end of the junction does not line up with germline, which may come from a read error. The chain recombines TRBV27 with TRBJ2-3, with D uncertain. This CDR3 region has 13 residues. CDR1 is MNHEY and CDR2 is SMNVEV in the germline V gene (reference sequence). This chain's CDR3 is CASSYLGTDAQYF. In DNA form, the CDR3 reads TGTGCCAGCAGTTACCTAGGCACAGATGCGCAGTATTTT.

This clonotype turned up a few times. The CDR3 reads CASSSRENPYEQYF. CDR3 in DNA: TGTGCCAGCAGCTCGCGGGAGAACCCATACGAGCAGTACTTC. V is TRBV5-6 and J is TRBJ2-7; 7 positions agree with TRBD2. This CDR3 has 14 residues. V shed 3 bases and J 4 bases; nucleotides not matched to a gene: 7. CDR1 SGHDT and CDR2 YYEEEE come from the germline V gene.

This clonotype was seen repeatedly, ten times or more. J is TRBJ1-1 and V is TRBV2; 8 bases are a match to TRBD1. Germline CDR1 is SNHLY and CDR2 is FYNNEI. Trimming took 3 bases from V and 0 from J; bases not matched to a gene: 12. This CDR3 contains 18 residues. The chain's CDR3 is CASSDGAGAGGLNTEAFF. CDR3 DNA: TGTGCCAGCAGTGATGGGGCTGGGGCAGGGGGCTTGAACACTGAAGCTTTCTTT.

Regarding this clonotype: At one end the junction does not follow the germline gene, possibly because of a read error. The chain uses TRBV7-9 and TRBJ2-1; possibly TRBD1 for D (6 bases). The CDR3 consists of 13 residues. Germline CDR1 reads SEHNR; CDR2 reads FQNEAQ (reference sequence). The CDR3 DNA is TGTACCAGCATATCACAGGGATTCAATGAGCAGTTCTTC. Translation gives CTSISQGFNEQFF.

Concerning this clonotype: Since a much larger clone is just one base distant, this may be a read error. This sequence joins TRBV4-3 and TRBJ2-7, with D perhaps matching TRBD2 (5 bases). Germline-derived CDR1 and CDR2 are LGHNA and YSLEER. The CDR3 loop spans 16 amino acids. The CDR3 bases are TGCGCCAGCGGCCAAGAGTACCTTTTTGCGGGCTACGAGCAGTACTTC. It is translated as CASGQEYLFAGYEQYF.

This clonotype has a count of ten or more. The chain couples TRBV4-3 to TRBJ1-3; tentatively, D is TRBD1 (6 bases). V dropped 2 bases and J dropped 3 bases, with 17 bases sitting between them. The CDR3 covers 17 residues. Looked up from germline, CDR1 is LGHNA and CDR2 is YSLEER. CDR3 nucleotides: TGCGCCAGCAGCCAAACCGCCAGGGGTAGGGATGGAAACACCATATATTTT. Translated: CASSQTARGRDGNTIYF.

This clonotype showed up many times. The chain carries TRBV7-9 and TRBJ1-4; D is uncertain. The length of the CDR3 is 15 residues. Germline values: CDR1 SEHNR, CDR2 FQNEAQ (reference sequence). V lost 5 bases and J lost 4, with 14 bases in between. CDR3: CASSGSETVNEKLFF. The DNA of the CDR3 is TGTGCCAGCAGCGGCTCCGAGACGGTTAATGAAAAACTGTTTTTT.

In DNA form, the CDR3 reads TGTGCCACCAGTGCGCGTCAGCTAGCGACAAACAATGAGCAGTTCTTC. Amino acids: CATSARQLATNNEQFF. This rearrangement joins TRBV24-1 to TRBJ2-1, with D tentatively TRBD2 (6 bases). The CDR3 runs to 16 residues. CDR1 KGHDR and CDR2 SFDVKD come from the germline V gene. V lost 5 bases and J lost 5, with 18 bases in between.

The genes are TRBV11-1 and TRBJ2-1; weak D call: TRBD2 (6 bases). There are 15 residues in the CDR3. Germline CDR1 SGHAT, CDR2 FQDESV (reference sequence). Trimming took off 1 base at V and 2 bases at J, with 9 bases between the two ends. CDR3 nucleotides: TGTGCCAGCAGCTTAGTTGCGGGAACCTACAATGAGCAGTTCTTC. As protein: CASSLVAGTYNEQFF. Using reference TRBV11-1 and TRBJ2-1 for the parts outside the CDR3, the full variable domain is EAEVAQSPRYKITEKSQAVAFWCDPISGHATLYWYRQILGQGPELLVQFQDESVVDDSQLPKDRFSAERLKGVDSTLKIQPAELGDSAMYLCASSLVAGTYNEQFFGPGTRLTVL.

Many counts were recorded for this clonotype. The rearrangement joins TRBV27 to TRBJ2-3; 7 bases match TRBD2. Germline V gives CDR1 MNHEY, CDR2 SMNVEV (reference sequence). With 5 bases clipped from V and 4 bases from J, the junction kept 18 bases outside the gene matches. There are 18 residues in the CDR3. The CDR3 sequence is CASSMSRRTRGVPDTQYF. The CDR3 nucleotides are TGTGCCAGCAGTATGTCGCGCCGGACTAGAGGGGTCCCAGATACGCAGTATTTT.

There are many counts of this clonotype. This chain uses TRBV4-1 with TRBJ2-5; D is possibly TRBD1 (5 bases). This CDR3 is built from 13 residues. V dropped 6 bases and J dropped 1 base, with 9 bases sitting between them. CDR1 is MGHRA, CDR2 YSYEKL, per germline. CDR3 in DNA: TGCGCCAGCAGGGGGCCGCCCCAAGAGACCCAGTACTTC. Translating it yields CASRGPPQETQYF.

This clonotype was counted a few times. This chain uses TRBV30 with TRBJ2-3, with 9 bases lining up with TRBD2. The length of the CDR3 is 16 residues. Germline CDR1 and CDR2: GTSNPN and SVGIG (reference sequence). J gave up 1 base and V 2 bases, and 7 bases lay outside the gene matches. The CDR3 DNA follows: TGTGCCTGGAGTACAACCGTAGCGGGGGGCACAGATACGCAGTATTTT. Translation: CAWSTTVAGGTDTQYF.

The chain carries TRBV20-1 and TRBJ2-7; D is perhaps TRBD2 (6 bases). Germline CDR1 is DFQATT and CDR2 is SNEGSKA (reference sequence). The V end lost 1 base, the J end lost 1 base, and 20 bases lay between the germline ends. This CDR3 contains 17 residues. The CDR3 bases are TGCAGTGCTAGAGTGGGGGGAGTCTTCAAAGCGTCCTACGAGCAGTACTTC. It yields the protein CSARVGGVFKASYEQYF.

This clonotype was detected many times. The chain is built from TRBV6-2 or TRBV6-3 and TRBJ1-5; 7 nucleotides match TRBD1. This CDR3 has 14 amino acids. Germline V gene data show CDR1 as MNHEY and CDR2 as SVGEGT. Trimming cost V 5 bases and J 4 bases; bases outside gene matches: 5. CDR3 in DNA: TGTGCCAGCAGTCACCGACAGGGAAATCAGCCCCAGCATTTT. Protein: CASSHRQGNQPQHF.